These 5 T cell receptor beta chains were all obtained from the same sample, sequenced in a study of cytomegalovirus exposure and HLA in healthy donors (TCRdb year 2017). Libraries were built with the immunoSEQ multiplex PCR assay. A mixture of 60 forward primers for TCR Vbeta segments and 13 reverse primers for TCR Jbeta segments was used in the multiplex PCR. In TCRdb, the immuneACCESS table is reduced to in-frame sequences with V and J assigned. These tables do not hold every clone; where another copy was compared, an unresolved V gene accounts for under half, and the others remain unexplained. The sample yields more than 80,000 clones; around 83% were counted once. The ten largest clones capture approximately 3.7% of the sample. Sequenced sample: PBMCs. The receptors derive from a female donor in good health and CMV-seropositive.

The chain has TRBV7-3 and TRBJ2-3, with 9 bases matching TRBD2. The J segment lost 1 base and the V segment lost 4 bases, leaving 0 bases of the junction unmatched. The germline V gene has CDR1 SGHTA and CDR2 FQGTGA. CDR3 length equals 14 residues. CDR3 DNA sequence: TGTGCCAGCAGCTGGACTAGCGGCACAGATACGCAGTATTTT. As protein: CASSWTSGTDTQYF.

V gene TRBV14 combines with J gene TRBJ1-5; D is unresolved. Trimming removed 1 base from V and 3 bases from J, with 10 bases in between. The germline CDR1 and CDR2 sequences are SGHDN and FVKESK. The CDR3 loop spans 15 amino acids. The CDR3 protein is CASSQGPGFNQPQHF. The CDR3 bases are TGTGCCAGCAGCCAAGGGCCCGGGTTCAATCAGCCCCAGCATTTT.

The chain is built from TRBV27 and TRBJ2-1; D is undetermined. This CDR3 has 15 residues. Trimming removed 4 bases at V and 0 bases at J, with 10 bases between. CDR1 and CDR2 (germline): MNHEY, SMNVEV (reference sequence). The DNA for the CDR3 is TGTGCCAGCAGTTCCACAAGTAACTCCTACAATGAGCAGTTCTTC. The encoded protein is CASSSTSNSYNEQFF.

The chain recombines TRBV19 with TRBJ1-5, with 8 bases identical to TRBD1. From germline, CDR1 is LNHDA and CDR2 SQIVND (reference sequence). CDR3 length: 15 residues. Trimming at V came to 6 bases and at J to 9 bases, leaving 13 bases not matched to a gene. CDR3 residues: CASSQMDRDMRPQHF. CDR3 bases: TGTGCCAGTAGCCAAATGGACAGGGACATGAGGCCCCAGCATTTT.

The chain is built from TRBV19 and TRBJ2-2, with 8 positions matching TRBD1. Germline V gene data show CDR1 as LNHDA and CDR2 as SQIVND (reference sequence). Unmatched junction bases numbered 1, after V lost 1 base and J lost 6 bases. The CDR3 has 14 amino acids. CDR3 sequence reads: CASSIAQGAGELFF. The DNA of the CDR3 is TGTGCCAGTAGTATAGCACAGGGGGCCGGGGAGCTGTTTTTT.